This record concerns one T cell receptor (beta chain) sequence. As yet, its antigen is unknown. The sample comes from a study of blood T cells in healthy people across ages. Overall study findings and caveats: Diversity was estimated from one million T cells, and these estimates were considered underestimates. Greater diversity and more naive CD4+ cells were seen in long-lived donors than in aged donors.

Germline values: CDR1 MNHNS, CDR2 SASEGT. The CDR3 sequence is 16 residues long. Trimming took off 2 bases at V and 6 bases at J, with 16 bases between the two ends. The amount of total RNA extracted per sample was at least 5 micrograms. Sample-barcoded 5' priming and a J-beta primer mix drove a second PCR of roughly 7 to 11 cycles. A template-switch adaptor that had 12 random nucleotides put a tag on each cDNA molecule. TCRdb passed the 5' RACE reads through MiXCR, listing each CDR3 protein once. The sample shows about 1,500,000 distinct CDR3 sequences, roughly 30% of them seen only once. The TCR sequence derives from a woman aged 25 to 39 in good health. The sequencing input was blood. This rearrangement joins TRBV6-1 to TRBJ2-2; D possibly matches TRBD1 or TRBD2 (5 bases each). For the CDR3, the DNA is TGTGCCAGCAGTGAACGATGGGGGTCGTCAGCCGGGGAGCTGTTTTTT. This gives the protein CASSERWGSSAGELFF.